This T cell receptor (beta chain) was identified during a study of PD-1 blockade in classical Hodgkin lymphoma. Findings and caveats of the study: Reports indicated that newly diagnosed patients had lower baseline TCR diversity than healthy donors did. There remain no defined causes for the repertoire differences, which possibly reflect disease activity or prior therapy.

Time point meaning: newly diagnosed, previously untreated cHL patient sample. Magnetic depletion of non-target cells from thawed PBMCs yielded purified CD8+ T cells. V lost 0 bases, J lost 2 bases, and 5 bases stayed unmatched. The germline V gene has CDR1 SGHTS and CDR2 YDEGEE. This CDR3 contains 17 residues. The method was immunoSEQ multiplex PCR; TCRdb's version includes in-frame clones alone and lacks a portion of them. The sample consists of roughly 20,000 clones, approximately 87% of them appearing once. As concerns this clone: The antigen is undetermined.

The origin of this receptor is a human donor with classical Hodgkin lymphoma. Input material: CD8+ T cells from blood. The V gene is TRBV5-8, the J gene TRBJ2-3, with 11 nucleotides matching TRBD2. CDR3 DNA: TGTGCCAGCAGCTTGGTGCCTAGCGGGAGGACCACAGATACGCAGTATTTT. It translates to CASSLVPSGRTTDTQYF.